One TCR beta chain is described in this entry. The CDR3 extends over 15 amino acids. The germline V gene encodes CDR1 LNHDA and CDR2 SQIVND (reference sequence). The trim removed 6 bases at V and 6 bases at J, leaving 8 bases unmatched. The protocol was immunoSEQ multiplex PCR, while the TCRdb copy is restricted to in-frame clones and leaves out a portion. This table holds over 25,000 clones, roughly nine tenths found once. The data originate from a study of T cell changes during pregnancy in multiple sclerosis. The sample here was CD4+ T cells from peripheral blood mononuclear cells, taken in the second trimester of pregnancy. The rearrangement joins TRBV19 to TRBJ2-1; 10 positions match TRBD1. The TCR comes from a female donor in good health, enrolled as a control in a pregnancy study. The CDR3 here is CASRDRQGAVNEQFF. Written as DNA, the CDR3 is TGTGCCAGTAGGGACAGACAGGGGGCAGTCAATGAGCAGTTCTTC.